The clone carrying this T cell receptor (beta chain) was seen repeatedly, ten times or more. The record originates from a study of regulatory T cells in long-lasting Graves disease. Time point: persistent/refractory GD, antithyroid drugs over 5 years with positive TRAb. The TCR library used RNA extracted from PBMCs. Trimming left V 5 bases short and J 1 base short, with 9 bases between. The CDR3 contains 13 residues. CDR1 and CDR2 from the germline V gene are SGHTA and FQGNSA. iRepertoire HTBI primers and Arm-PCR of CDR3 regions built TCR beta libraries. TCRdb reprocessed the multiplex PCR reads via MiXCR and lists one record per CDR3 protein. The table shows approximately 500,000 distinct CDR3 sequences, with around a fifth occurring only once.

The clonotype comes from a female donor with Graves disease. The material was peripheral blood mononuclear cells (PBMCs), obtained when the disease was refractory, from a patient treated with antithyroid drugs. The chain uses TRBV7-2 and TRBJ2-7; tentative D call: TRBD2 (6 bases). CDR3 nucleotides: TGTGCCAGCAGCCCCGGAGGGTCCTACGAGCAGTACTTC. Amino acid sequence: CASSPGGSYEQYF.